These T cell receptor beta chains were read from a single sample in a study of blood T cell repertoires in COVID-19. Produced via immunoSEQ multiplex PCR; TCRdb's table is partial and in-frame only. The sample comprises 140,000 or so clones, 70% to 85% of which are singletons, and around 2.7% rests with the top ten. The sample was peripheral blood. The receptors here all came from a woman of 80 years or more with acute or convalescent COVID-19. The CDR3 runs from the conserved cysteine through the conserved F or W. D genes are given only for firm matches. Clone size is shown for a subset of rows, as once, few, many or a class of expanded clone.

v_call: TRBV19
d_call: NA
cdr3_length: 16
j_call: TRBJ1-3
clone_size: few
cdr3_aa: CASSATGTRSGNTIYF
cdr3_nt: TGTGCCAGTAGTGCCACCGGGACACGGTCTGGAAACACCATATATTTT

v_call: TRBV29-1
d_call: NA
cdr3_length: 11
j_call: TRBJ1-1
clone_size: NA
cdr3_aa: CSVGGGSEAFF
cdr3_nt: TGCAGCGTCGGGGGAGGCTCTGAAGCTTTCTTT

v_call: TRBV4-2
d_call: TRBD1
cdr3_length: 15
j_call: TRBJ1-6
clone_size: NA
cdr3_aa: CASSADRGFDSPLHF
cdr3_nt: TGTGCCAGCAGCGCCGACAGGGGGTTCGATTCACCCCTCCACTTT

v_call: TRBV7-2
d_call: NA
cdr3_length: 15
j_call: TRBJ1-5
clone_size: NA
cdr3_aa: CASSLAWAGSQPQHF
cdr3_nt: TGTGCCAGCAGCTTAGCGTGGGCAGGGTCGCAGCCCCAGCATTTT

v_call: TRBV6-2/TRBV6-3
d_call: TRBD1
cdr3_length: 15
j_call: TRBJ2-1
clone_size: NA
cdr3_aa: CASSTDRGRVIEQFF
cdr3_nt: TGTGCCAGCAGTACGGACAGGGGGCGAGTTATTGAGCAGTTCTTC

v_call: TRBV2
d_call: NA
cdr3_length: 15
j_call: TRBJ2-7
clone_size: NA
cdr3_aa: CASSPGQPGHYEQYF
cdr3_nt: TGTGCCAGCAGCCCGGGGCAGCCGGGACACTACGAGCAGTACTTC

v_call: TRBV24-1
d_call: NA
cdr3_length: 14
j_call: TRBJ2-3
clone_size: NA
cdr3_aa: CATSDPRSTDTQYF
cdr3_nt: TGTGCCACCAGTGATCCCCGGTCCACAGATACGCAGTATTTT

v_call: TRBV5-1
d_call: TRBD2
cdr3_length: 15
j_call: TRBJ2-7
clone_size: once
cdr3_aa: CASSSSGGATVEQYF
cdr3_nt: TGCGCCAGCAGCTCGAGCGGGGGCGCGACTGTCGAGCAGTACTTC

v_call: TRBV7-9
d_call: NA
cdr3_length: 13
j_call: TRBJ1-2
clone_size: NA
cdr3_aa: CASSFPNRDGYTF
cdr3_nt: TGTGCCAGCAGCTTCCCCAACAGGGATGGCTACACCTTC

v_call: TRBV11-2
d_call: NA
cdr3_length: 14
j_call: TRBJ1-6
clone_size: NA
cdr3_aa: CASSLTGSNSPLHF
cdr3_nt: TGTGCCAGCAGCTTAACAGGGTCGAATTCACCCCTCCACTTT

v_call: TRBV12-3/TRBV12-4
d_call: NA
cdr3_length: 13
j_call: TRBJ1-5
clone_size: NA
cdr3_aa: CASSLFRNQPQHF
cdr3_nt: TGTGCCAGCAGCCTATTCCGAAATCAGCCCCAGCATTTT

v_call: TRBV12-3/TRBV12-4
d_call: NA
cdr3_length: 12
j_call: TRBJ2-7
clone_size: once
cdr3_aa: CASRGGAYEQYF
cdr3_nt: TGTGCCAGCAGGGGAGGAGCTTACGAGCAGTACTTC

v_call: TRBV7-3
d_call: NA
cdr3_length: 18
j_call: TRBJ2-3
clone_size: NA
cdr3_aa: CASSFALLRDTRTDTQYF
cdr3_nt: TGTGCCAGCAGCTTCGCGTTACTCAGGGATACGAGAACAGATACGCAGTATTTT

v_call: TRBV11-2
d_call: NA
cdr3_length: 14
j_call: TRBJ2-2
clone_size: NA
cdr3_aa: CASSPAPRSGELFF
cdr3_nt: TGTGCCAGCAGCCCCGCCCCCAGGTCCGGGGAGCTGTTTTTT

v_call: TRBV5-6
d_call: NA
cdr3_length: 12
j_call: TRBJ2-1
clone_size: NA
cdr3_aa: CASSSGYNEQFF
cdr3_nt: TGTGCCAGCAGCTCCGGGTACAATGAGCAGTTCTTC

v_call: TRBV5-1
d_call: NA
cdr3_length: 15
j_call: TRBJ2-5
clone_size: NA
cdr3_aa: CASSFGQSLQETQYF
cdr3_nt: TGCGCCAGCAGCTTCGGACAGTCACTCCAAGAGACCCAGTACTTC

v_call: TRBV27
d_call: NA
cdr3_length: 14
j_call: TRBJ2-5
clone_size: NA
cdr3_aa: CASSLNRGGETQYF
cdr3_nt: TGTGCCAGCAGTTTAAACAGGGGGGGGGAGACCCAGTACTTC

v_call: TRBV7-6
d_call: TRBD2
cdr3_length: 17
j_call: TRBJ2-1
clone_size: NA
cdr3_aa: CASSLAFSGGPNNEQFF
cdr3_nt: TGTGCCAGCAGCTTAGCGTTTAGCGGGGGACCCAACAATGAGCAGTTCTTC

v_call: TRBV11-2
d_call: TRBD1
cdr3_length: 15
j_call: TRBJ2-7
clone_size: NA
cdr3_aa: CASSLRTGSSYEQYF
cdr3_nt: TGTGCCAGCAGCTTAAGGACAGGTTCCTCCTACGAGCAGTACTTC

v_call: TRBV3-1/TRBV3-2
d_call: NA
cdr3_length: 15
j_call: TRBJ2-3
clone_size: NA
cdr3_aa: CASSQKRGGALAQYF
cdr3_nt: TGTGCCAGCAGCCAAAAGCGAGGCGGGGCGTTGGCGCAGTATTTT

v_call: TRBV6-5
d_call: TRBD1
cdr3_length: 14
j_call: TRBJ1-2
clone_size: NA
cdr3_aa: CASRKGQEPYGYTF
cdr3_nt: TGTGCCAGCAGAAAAGGACAGGAGCCCTATGGCTACACCTTC

v_call: TRBV19
d_call: TRBD2
cdr3_length: 14
j_call: TRBJ2-5
clone_size: NA
cdr3_aa: CASRALAATETQYF
cdr3_nt: TGTGCCAGTAGGGCTCTAGCGGCAACAGAGACCCAGTACTTC

v_call: TRBV27
d_call: NA
cdr3_length: 15
j_call: TRBJ1-6
clone_size: few
cdr3_aa: CASSLSGFVNSPLHF
cdr3_nt: TGTGCCAGCAGTTTATCCGGGTTTGTGAATTCACCCCTCCACTTT

v_call: TRBV25-1
d_call: NA
cdr3_length: 15
j_call: TRBJ1-4
clone_size: NA
cdr3_aa: CASSYGLATNEKLFF
cdr3_nt: TGTGCCAGCAGTTATGGGCTCGCAACTAATGAAAAACTGTTTTTT

v_call: TRBV11-3
d_call: NA
cdr3_length: 14
j_call: TRBJ1-1
clone_size: NA
cdr3_aa: CASSLGGQNTEAFF
cdr3_nt: TGTGCCAGCAGCTTAGGGGGACAGAACACTGAAGCTTTCTTT

v_call: TRBV4-3
d_call: TRBD1
cdr3_length: 17
j_call: TRBJ1-3
clone_size: NA
cdr3_aa: CASSQDLWTGSGNTIYF
cdr3_nt: TGCGCCAGCAGCCAAGATCTCTGGACAGGCTCTGGAAACACCATATATTTT

v_call: TRBV5-1
d_call: TRBD1
cdr3_length: 15
j_call: TRBJ2-7
clone_size: NA
cdr3_aa: CASSSPGTGTYEQYF
cdr3_nt: TGCGCCAGCAGCTCGCCCGGGACAGGGACCTACGAGCAGTACTTC

v_call: TRBV7-9
d_call: TRBD1
cdr3_length: 14
j_call: TRBJ1-1
clone_size: NA
cdr3_aa: CASGRGPRNTEAFF
cdr3_nt: TGTGCCTCCGGAAGGGGGCCACGGAACACTGAAGCTTTCTTT

v_call: TRBV6-6
d_call: NA
cdr3_length: 11
j_call: TRBJ2-5
clone_size: NA
cdr3_aa: CASAAEETQYF
cdr3_nt: TGTGCCAGCGCAGCGGAAGAGACCCAGTACTTC

v_call: TRBV10-3
d_call: NA
cdr3_length: 12
j_call: TRBJ1-1
clone_size: NA
cdr3_aa: CAISGGVAEAFF
cdr3_nt: TGTGCCATCAGTGGGGGGGTTGCTGAAGCTTTCTTT

v_call: TRBV4-1
d_call: NA
cdr3_length: 17
j_call: TRBJ1-5
clone_size: NA
cdr3_aa: CASSQSWPDTGNQPQHF
cdr3_nt: TGCGCCAGCAGCCAATCCTGGCCCGACACAGGGAATCAGCCCCAGCATTTT